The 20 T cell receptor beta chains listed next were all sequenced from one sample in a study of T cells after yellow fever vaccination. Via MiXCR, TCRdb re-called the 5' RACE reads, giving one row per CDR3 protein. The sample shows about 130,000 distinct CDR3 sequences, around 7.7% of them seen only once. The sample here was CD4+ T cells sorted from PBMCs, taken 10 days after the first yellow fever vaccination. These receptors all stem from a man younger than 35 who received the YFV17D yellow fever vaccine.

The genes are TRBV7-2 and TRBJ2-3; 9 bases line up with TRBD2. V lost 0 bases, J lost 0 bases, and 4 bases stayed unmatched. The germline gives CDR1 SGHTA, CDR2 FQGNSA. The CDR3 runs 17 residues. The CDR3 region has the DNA TGTGCCAGCAGCTTAGCGGCTAGCGGGACTAGCACAGATACGCAGTATTTT. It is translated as CASSLAASGTSTDTQYF.

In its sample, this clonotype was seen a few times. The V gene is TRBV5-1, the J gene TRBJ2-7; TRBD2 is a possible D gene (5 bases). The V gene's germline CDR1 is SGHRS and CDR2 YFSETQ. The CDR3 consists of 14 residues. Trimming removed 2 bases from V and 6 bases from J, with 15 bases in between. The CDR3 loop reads CASSFFQAEGEQYF. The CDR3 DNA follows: TGCGCCAGCAGCTTTTTCCAGGCAGAGGGCGAGCAGTACTTC.

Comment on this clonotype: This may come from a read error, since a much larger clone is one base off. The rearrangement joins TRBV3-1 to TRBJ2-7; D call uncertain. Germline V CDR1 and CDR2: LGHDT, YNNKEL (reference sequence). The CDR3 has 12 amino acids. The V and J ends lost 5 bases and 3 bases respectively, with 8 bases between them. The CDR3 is CASSWLYYEQYF. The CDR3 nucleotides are TGTGCCAGCAGCTGGCTCTACTACGAGCAGTACTTC.

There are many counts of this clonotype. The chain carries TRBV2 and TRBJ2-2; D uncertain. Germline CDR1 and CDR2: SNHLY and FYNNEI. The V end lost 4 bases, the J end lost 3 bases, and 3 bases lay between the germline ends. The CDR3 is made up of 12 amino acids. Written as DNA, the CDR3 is TGTGCCAGCAGTGGGGACACCGGGGAGCTGTTTTTT. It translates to CASSGDTGELFF.

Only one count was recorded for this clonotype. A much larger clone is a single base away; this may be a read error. CDR3 in DNA: TGTGCCAGCAGCTCCGACAGGGAATATAAGCAGTTCTTC. Translated: CASSSDREYKQFF. The chain is built from TRBV7-3 and TRBJ2-1, with 7 bases matching TRBD1. After removal of 4 bases from V and 11 bases from J, the junction contained 8 bases not matched to a gene. The length of the CDR3 is 13 residues. CDR1 and CDR2 (germline): SGHTA, FQGTGA.

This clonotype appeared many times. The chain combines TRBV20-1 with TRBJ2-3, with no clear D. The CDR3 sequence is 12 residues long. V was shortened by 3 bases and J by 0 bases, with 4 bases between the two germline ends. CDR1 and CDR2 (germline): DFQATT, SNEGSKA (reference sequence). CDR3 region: CSASTSTDTQYF. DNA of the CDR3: TGCAGTGCTAGCACTAGCACAGATACGCAGTATTTT.

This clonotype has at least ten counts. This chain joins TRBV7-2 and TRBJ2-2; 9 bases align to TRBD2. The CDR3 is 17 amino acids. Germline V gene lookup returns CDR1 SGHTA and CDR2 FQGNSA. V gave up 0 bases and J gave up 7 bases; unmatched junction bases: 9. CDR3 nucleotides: TGTGCCAGCAGCTTAGCGCTGCGGGGGGGCTGGAACGGGGAGCTGTTTTTT. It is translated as CASSLALRGGWNGELFF.

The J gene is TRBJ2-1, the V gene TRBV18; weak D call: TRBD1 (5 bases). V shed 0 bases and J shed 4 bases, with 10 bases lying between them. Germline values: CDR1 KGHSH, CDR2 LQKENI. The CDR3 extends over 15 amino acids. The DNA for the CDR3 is TGTGCCAGCTCACCACCGGACAAACCGTACAATGAGCAGTTCTTC. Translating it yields CASSPPDKPYNEQFF.

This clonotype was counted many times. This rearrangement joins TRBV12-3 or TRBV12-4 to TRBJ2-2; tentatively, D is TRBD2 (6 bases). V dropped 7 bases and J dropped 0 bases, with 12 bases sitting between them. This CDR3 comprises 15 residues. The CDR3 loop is CASTGGLANTGELFF. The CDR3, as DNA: TGTGCCAGCACCGGAGGGCTAGCGAACACCGGGGAGCTGTTTTTT.

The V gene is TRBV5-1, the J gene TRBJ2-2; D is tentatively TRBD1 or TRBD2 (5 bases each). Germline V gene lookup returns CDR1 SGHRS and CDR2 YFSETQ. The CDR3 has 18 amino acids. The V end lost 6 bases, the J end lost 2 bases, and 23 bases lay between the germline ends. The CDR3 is CASIKDPGRGGNTGELFF. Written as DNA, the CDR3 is TGCGCCAGCATCAAAGACCCTGGGCGTGGGGGAAACACCGGGGAGCTGTTTTTT.

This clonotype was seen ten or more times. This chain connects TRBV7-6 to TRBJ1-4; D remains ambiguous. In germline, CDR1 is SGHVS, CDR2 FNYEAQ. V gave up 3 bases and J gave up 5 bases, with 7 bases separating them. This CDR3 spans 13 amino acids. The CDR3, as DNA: TGTGCCAGCAGCTTCTCCAGAAATGAAAAACTGTTTTTT. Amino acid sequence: CASSFSRNEKLFF.

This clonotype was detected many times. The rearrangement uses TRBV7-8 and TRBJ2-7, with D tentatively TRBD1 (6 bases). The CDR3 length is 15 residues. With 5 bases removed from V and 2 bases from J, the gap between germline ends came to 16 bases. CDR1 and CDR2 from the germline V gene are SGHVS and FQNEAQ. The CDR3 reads CASSEKRQEPYEQYV. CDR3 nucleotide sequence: TGTGCCAGCAGCGAAAAGCGACAGGAACCCTACGAGCAGTACGTC.

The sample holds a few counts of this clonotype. The CDR3 region is CAISESIGGSYNEQFF. Written as DNA, the CDR3 is TGTGCCATCAGTGAGTCGATTGGGGGCTCCTACAATGAGCAGTTCTTC. J is TRBJ2-1 and V is TRBV10-3, with D perhaps given as TRBD1 or TRBD2 (5 bases each). Germline V gene sequence: CDR1 ENHRY, CDR2 SYGVKD. This CDR3 region has 16 residues. V dropped 0 bases and J dropped 0 bases, with 9 bases sitting between them.

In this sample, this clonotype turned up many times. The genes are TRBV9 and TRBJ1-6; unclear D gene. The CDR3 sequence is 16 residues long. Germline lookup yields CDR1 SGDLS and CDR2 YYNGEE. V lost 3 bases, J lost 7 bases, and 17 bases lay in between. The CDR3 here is CASSADGRAPNSPLHF. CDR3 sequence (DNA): TGTGCCAGCAGCGCAGACGGTCGGGCACCCAATTCACCCCTCCACTTT.

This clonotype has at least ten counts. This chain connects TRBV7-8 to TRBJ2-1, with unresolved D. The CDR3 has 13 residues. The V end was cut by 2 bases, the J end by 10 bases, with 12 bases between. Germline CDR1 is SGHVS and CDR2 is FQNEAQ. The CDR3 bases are TGTGCCAGCAGCTTAAGGCAGACTCTCGAGCAGTTCTTC. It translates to CASSLRQTLEQFF.

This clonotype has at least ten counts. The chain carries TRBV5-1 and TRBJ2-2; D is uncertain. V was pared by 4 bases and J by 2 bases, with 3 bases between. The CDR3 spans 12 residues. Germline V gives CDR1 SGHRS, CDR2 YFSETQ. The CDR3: CASSLNTGELFF. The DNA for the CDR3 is TGCGCCAGCAGCCTAAACACCGGGGAGCTGTTTTTT.

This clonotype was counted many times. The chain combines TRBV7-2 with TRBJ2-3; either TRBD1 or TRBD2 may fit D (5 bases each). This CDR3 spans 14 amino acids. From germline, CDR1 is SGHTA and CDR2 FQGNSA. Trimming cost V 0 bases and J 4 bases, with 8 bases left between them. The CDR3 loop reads CASSLARGSDTQYF. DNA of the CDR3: TGTGCCAGCAGCTTAGCCCGGGGCTCAGATACGCAGTATTTT.

Written as DNA, the CDR3 is TGTGCCACCAGCCCTCAAGTGATCAGCAATCAGCCCCAGCATTTT. It is translated as CATSPQVISNQPQHF. The chain carries TRBV15 and TRBJ1-5; D ambiguous. V was cut by 5 bases and J by 1 base, with 12 bases left in between. The germline V gene has CDR1 LNHNV and CDR2 YYDKDF (reference sequence). The CDR3 is 15 residues long.

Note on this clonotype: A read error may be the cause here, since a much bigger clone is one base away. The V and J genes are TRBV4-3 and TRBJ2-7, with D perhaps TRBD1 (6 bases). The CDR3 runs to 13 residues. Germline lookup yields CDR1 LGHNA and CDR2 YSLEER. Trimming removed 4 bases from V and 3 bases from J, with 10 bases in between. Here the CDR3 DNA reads TGCGCCAGCAGCCGAGGACAGAACTACGAGCAGTACTTC. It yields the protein CASSRGQNYEQYF.

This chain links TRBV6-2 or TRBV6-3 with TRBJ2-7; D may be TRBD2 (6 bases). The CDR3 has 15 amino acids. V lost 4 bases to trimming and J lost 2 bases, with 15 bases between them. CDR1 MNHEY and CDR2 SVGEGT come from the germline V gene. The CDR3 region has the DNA TGTGCCAGCAGTTCCTTAGCGGTAACCGCCTACGAGCAGTACGTC. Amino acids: CASSSLAVTAYEQYV.